This passage covers 30 T cell receptor beta chains from one sample sequenced in a study of CXCR3-negative and CXCR3-positive naive CD8 T cells. Study-wide points: CXCR3-positive naive cells carried more hydrophobic TRB CDR3s than CXCR3-negative naive cells did.

Their cognate antigens are unknown. UMI-labeled 5' RACE TRB cDNA libraries were prepared from the cells. After re-calling the 5' RACE reads, TCRdb lists one entry per CDR3 protein, DNA absent. The sample has about 120,000 distinct CDR3 sequences. The material sequenced was naive CXCR3+ CD8+ T cells from blood. Subset noted: CD45RO-CCR7+CD27+CD95- naive CD8+ T cells expressing CXCR3 (TNR3+). These receptor sequences come from a human donor in good health. Some clones in this sample may be carry-over from other donors' samples.

V usage is TRBV5-1 and J usage is TRBJ2-1; as DNA is missing, the TRBD1 call by TCRdb cannot be tested. This CDR3 comprises 18 residues. Germline V gene lookup returns CDR1 SGHRS and CDR2 YFSETQ. The CDR3 sequence is CASSSTGQGRGRVDEQFF. Variable domain in full (rest from reference TRBV5-1 and TRBJ2-1): KAGVTQTPRYLIKTRGQQVTLSCSPISGHRSVSWYQQTPGQGLQFLFEYFSETQRNKGNFPGRFSGRQFSNSRSEMNVSTLELGDSALYLCASSSTGQGRGRVDEQFFGPGTRLTVL.

V and J are TRBV6-6 and TRBJ2-4; TCRdb selects TRBD1, and the lack of DNA leaves this call unchecked. The CDR3 is 17 amino acids. Germline V lookup: CDR1 MNHNY, CDR2 SVGAGI (reference sequence). CDR3 loop: CASSYFLGGRAKNIQYF.

The gene calls are TRBV6-5 and TRBJ2-7. Looked up from germline, CDR1 is MNHEY and CDR2 is SVGAGI. CDR3 length equals 12 residues. CDR3 amino acids: CASSYGRNEQYF.

The rearrangement uses TRBV12-3 or TRBV12-4 and TRBJ2-3; TCRdb calls TRBD2, which cannot be checked without DNA. The CDR3 has 15 residues. The CDR3 here is CASSLFTSGGDTQYF.

V usage is TRBV7-8 and J usage is TRBJ2-7. CDR1 is SGHVS and CDR2 is FQNEAQ in the germline V gene. The CDR3 has 13 amino acids. CDR3 amino acids: CASSFAETYEQYF.

The genes are TRBV7-9 and TRBJ1-2; no DNA is available, so the TRBD1 call from TCRdb remains unchecked. This CDR3 region has 12 residues. Germline V gene lookup returns CDR1 SEHNR and CDR2 FQNEAQ (reference sequence). The CDR3 region is CASSLMGAGYTF. Using reference TRBV7-9 and TRBJ1-2 for the parts outside the CDR3, the full variable domain is DTGVSQNPRHKITKRGQNVTFRCDPISEHNRLYWYRQTLGQGPEFLTYFQNEAQLEKSRLLSDRFSAERPKGSFSTLEIQRTEQGDSAMYLCASSLMGAGYTFGSGTRLTVV.

The genes are TRBV10-3 and TRBJ2-1; the TCRdb D gene call, TRBD2, has no DNA to confirm it. The length of the CDR3 is 16 residues. Per the germline V gene, CDR1 is ENHRY and CDR2 is SYGVKD. CDR3 protein: CAISGRGLAGEHEQFF.

CDR3 loop: CASSSGQGWETQYF. The J gene is TRBJ2-5, the V gene TRBV5-4; TCRdb proposes TRBD1, but this gene call is untestable without DNA. CDR1 is SGHNT, CDR2 YYREEE, per germline (reference sequence). The CDR3 runs to 14 residues.

The chain is built from TRBV28 and TRBJ2-1; TCRdb's D call, TRBD2, is unchecked because there is no DNA. The germline CDR1 and CDR2 sequences are MDHEN and SYDVKM. The CDR3 has 15 amino acids. The CDR3 sequence is CASSRLRLAHNEQFF. Full variable domain (rest looked up from reference TRBV28 and TRBJ2-1): DVKVTQSSRYLVKRTGEKVFLECVQDMDHENMFWYRQDPGLGLRLIYFSYDVKMKEKGDIPEGYSVSREKKERFSLILESASTNQTSMYLCASSRLRLAHNEQFFGPGTRLTVL.

This chain joins TRBV6-1 and TRBJ2-1; TCRdb's assignment of TRBD1 cannot be checked, as there is no DNA. Germline CDR1 and CDR2: MNHNS and SASEGT. CDR3 length equals 15 residues. This chain's CDR3 is CASSEWGGKYNEQFF.

This chain connects TRBV28 to TRBJ1-1; TCRdb's D gene call, TRBD1, goes unchecked for lack of DNA. The CDR3 spans 15 residues. Germline values: CDR1 MDHEN, CDR2 SYDVKM. CDR3 in amino acids: CASSAPGQAIIEAFF.

The genes are TRBV28 and TRBJ2-5. The V gene's germline CDR1 is MDHEN and CDR2 SYDVKM. There are 13 residues in the CDR3. The CDR3 protein is CASSLESQETQYF.

V gene TRBV7-9 combines with J gene TRBJ2-2; TCRdb proposes TRBD2, but this gene call is untestable without DNA. CDR3 length: 17 residues. Germline loops: CDR1 SEHNR, CDR2 FQNEAQ (reference sequence). The CDR3 sequence is CASSWREEVSSAGELFF.

The chain has TRBV28 and TRBJ2-5. Germline CDR1 reads MDHEN; CDR2 reads SYDVKM. The CDR3 totals 13 residues. The CDR3 loop is CASSREVRETQYF.

V usage is TRBV11-1 and J usage is TRBJ1-1. CDR1 and CDR2 (germline): SGHAT, FQDESV (reference sequence). The CDR3 is 15 residues long. CDR3: CASSLRADMNTEAFF.

The V and J genes are TRBV9 and TRBJ1-2. The CDR3 has 13 amino acids. CDR1 is SGDLS and CDR2 is YYNGEE in the germline V gene. CDR3 region: CASSVGKDYGYTF.

This chain uses TRBV7-9 with TRBJ2-1; TCRdb outputs TRBD1, but without DNA this stays unchecked. This CDR3 has 13 amino acids. The germline V gene encodes CDR1 SEHNR and CDR2 FQNEAQ (reference sequence). This CDR3 reads CASSAGQGTEQFF.

This sequence joins TRBV7-9 and TRBJ2-2; TCRdb indicates TRBD2, and absent DNA this call remains unverified. Germline V gives CDR1 SEHNR, CDR2 FQNEAQ (reference sequence). This CDR3 is 19 amino acids long. CDR3 loop: CASSFPVAGGRQGTGELFF.

This rearrangement joins TRBV7-9 to TRBJ2-3; TCRdb proposes TRBD2, but this gene call is untestable without DNA. The CDR3 extends over 17 amino acids. Germline lookup yields CDR1 SEHNR and CDR2 FQNEAQ (reference sequence). The CDR3 sequence: CASSPYRGLAGGDTQYF.

The chain uses TRBV6-6 and TRBJ2-1. Per the germline V gene, CDR1 is MNHNY and CDR2 is SVGAGI (reference sequence). The CDR3 sequence is 12 residues long. The CDR3 region is CASSYGPSEQFF.

The chain employs TRBV6-5 and TRBJ2-5; the TRBD1 assignment by TCRdb is unverifiable without DNA. The length of the CDR3 is 15 residues. The V gene's germline CDR1 is MNHEY and CDR2 SVGAGI. CDR3 amino acids: CASSPLGGFQETQYF.

The gene calls are TRBV4-1 and TRBJ2-7; TCRdb's D call, TRBD1, is unchecked because there is no DNA. The CDR3 is 14 amino acids. CDR1 MGHRA and CDR2 YSYEKL come from the germline V gene. The CDR3 is CASSSGTGGDEQYF.

The chain has TRBV10-3 and TRBJ2-1. From germline, CDR1 is ENHRY and CDR2 SYGVKD. The CDR3 contains 11 residues. This CDR3 reads CAISIYNEQFF.

V gene TRBV2 combines with J gene TRBJ2-7; checking the TCRdb D call of TRBD2 is not possible without DNA. The CDR3 runs 14 residues. CDR1 and CDR2 (germline): SNHLY, FYNNEI. CDR3 loop: CASSPFSGGYEQYF.

This chain joins TRBV30 and TRBJ1-1. Germline CDR1 and CDR2: GTSNPN and SVGIG (reference sequence). This CDR3 region has 13 residues. CDR3 protein: CAWSVLEDTEAFF.

V is TRBV28 and J is TRBJ1-5. CDR1 and CDR2 from the germline V gene are MDHEN and SYDVKM. The CDR3 extends over 14 amino acids. The CDR3 here is CASSSEFGNQPQHF.

The V call is TRBV27, the J call TRBJ2-5; the D gene TCRdb calls, TRBD2, cannot be checked with no DNA. This CDR3 has 15 residues. CDR1 MNHEY and CDR2 SMNVEV come from the germline V gene (reference sequence). The CDR3 sequence: CASSPYGGASETQYF.

This rearrangement joins TRBV25-1 to TRBJ2-7; TCRdb's D call of TRBD2 is untestable without DNA. The CDR3 is made up of 17 amino acids. The V gene's germline CDR1 is MGHDK and CDR2 SYGVNS. CDR3 sequence: CASSDGIIPLRGYEQYF.

The chain joins TRBV29-1 to TRBJ2-3; TCRdb's D gene call, TRBD1, goes unchecked for lack of DNA. The germline V gene encodes CDR1 SQVTM and CDR2 ANQGSEA. The CDR3 is made up of 15 amino acids. CDR3 residues: CSVVPGQQLTDTQYF.

The J gene is TRBJ1-5, the V gene TRBV28; checking the TCRdb D call of TRBD1 is not possible without DNA. The CDR3 is 12 residues long. CDR1 MDHEN and CDR2 SYDVKM come from the germline V gene. The CDR3 protein is CASTRGGQPQHF.